This TCR beta chain originates from a study of cytomegalovirus exposure and HLA in healthy donors. Study in general: In an earlier analysis, around 120 million unique TCR beta sequences were found from about 179 million T cells.

This CDR3 is built from 15 residues. Germline CDR1 and CDR2: SGHRS and YFSETQ. The germline V and J ends were trimmed by 0 bases and 4 bases, with 10 bases remaining between them. Amplification used 60 Vbeta primers and 13 Jbeta primers. The data were produced by immunoSEQ multiplex PCR, yet TCRdb's version contains in-frame clones alone and is incomplete. The data hold under 150,000 clones, with approximately 80% observed a single time. Sequencing was performed on PBMCs. This chain uses TRBV5-1 with TRBJ2-2; a possible D gene is TRBD1 (6 bases). This clonotype was obtained from a male donor in good health and CMV-seronegative. CDR3: CASSLAQGSTGELFF. DNA of the CDR3: TGCGCCAGCAGCTTGGCACAGGGCTCCACCGGGGAGCTGTTTTTT. Filled out from reference TRBV5-1 and TRBJ2-2, the complete variable domain reads KAGVTQTPRYLIKTRGQQVTLSCSPISGHRSVSWYQQTPGQGLQFLFEYFSETQRNKGNFPGRFSGRQFSNSRSEMNVSTLELGDSALYLCASSLAQGSTGELFFGEGSRLTVL.